This T cell receptor (beta chain) stems from a study of metastatic and nonmetastatic thyroid tumors. About the research overall: Repertoires of blood and of tissue (tumor or nodule) from malignant and benign thyroid patients were compared.

Study-level findings and limits: Within blood and tumor, benign nodules reportedly had significantly lower TCR beta diversity than malignant thyroid tumors did.

With respect to this clone: The antigen is unknown.

Each patient went into thyroid surgery without having received any treatment. Germline CDR1 PRHDT, CDR2 FYEKMQ (reference sequence). V shed 3 bases and J 6 bases; nucleotides not matched to a gene: 5. This CDR3 comprises 15 residues. Source study methods: It was from CDR3 differences across clinicopathological groups that a distant-metastasis classifier for papillary thyroid cancer was built. MiXCR re-clonotyped the PCR reads for TCRdb. The V and J calls and clone size are TCRdb's, not the authors'. Of around 37,000 clones listed, roughly 26% are singletons. The sequence was collected from a female donor with papillary thyroid cancer or a benign thyroid nodule (not recorded which). Some clones in this sample may be carry-over from other donors' samples. Sequenced sample: tumor tissue. The V gene is TRBV13, the J gene TRBJ2-3; 11 bases align to TRBD1. The CDR3 DNA reads TGTGCCAGCAGCTTGCCCGGGACAGGGGGGGATACGCAGTATTTT. Amino acid sequence: CASSLPGTGGDTQYF.